Included here is one T cell receptor beta chain sequence, with context. Its specificity is unknown. Synthesis of TCR beta cDNA was carried out from 450 to 500 ng total RNA with a constant-region primer. For TCR beta, libraries were produced by three nested multiplex PCR rounds using slightly modified ARM-PCR. The study ran its first two PCR rounds for 9 to 10 cycles each, using TRBV1-TRBV30 forward primers and a C-beta reverse primer. TCRdb passed the multiplex PCR reads through MiXCR, listing each CDR3 protein once. The sample holds 90,000 to 110,000 distinct CDR3 sequences, roughly four fifths seen once. CDR3 length equals 12 residues. Germline CDR1 and CDR2: SQVTM and ANQGSEA. The data are from a study of tumor-infiltrating lymphocytes in primary liver carcinoma. Regarding the study as a whole: Tumor top-250-clone fractions significantly exceeded those of blood (p = 0.039). Only about 8-25% of top clones showed up in all five tumor regions.

Co-extraction of RNA and DNA was performed on roughly 17-32 mg of unsorted bulk tissue. Surgeons resected the patients' primary liver carcinomas. The patients carried chronic HBV infection and had received no treatment. Sequenced material: liver tumor tissue from sampling region 3. This sample's subset: tumor region T3, left-lateral pole. This chain links TRBV29-1 with TRBJ2-7; 11 nucleotides agree with TRBD1. This clonotype originated in a man aged 35 to 55 with primary liver carcinoma and hepatitis B virus infection. In DNA, the CDR3 is TGCGGCATTGGACAGGGGGCAGGGGAGCAGTACTTC. As protein: CGIGQGAGEQYF.